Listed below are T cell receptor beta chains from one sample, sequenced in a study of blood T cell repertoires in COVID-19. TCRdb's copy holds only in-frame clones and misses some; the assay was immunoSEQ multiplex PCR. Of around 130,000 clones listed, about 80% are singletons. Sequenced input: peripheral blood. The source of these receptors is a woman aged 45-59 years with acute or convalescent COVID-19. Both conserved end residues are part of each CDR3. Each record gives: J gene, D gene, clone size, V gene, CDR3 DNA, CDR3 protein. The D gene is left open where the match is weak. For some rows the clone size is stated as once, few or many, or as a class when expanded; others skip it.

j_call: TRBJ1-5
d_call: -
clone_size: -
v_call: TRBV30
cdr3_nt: TGTGCCTGGAGTAACCCAGGGGTCCAGCCCCAGCATTTT
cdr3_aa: CAWSNPGVQPQHF

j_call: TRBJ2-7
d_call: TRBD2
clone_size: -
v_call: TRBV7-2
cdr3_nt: TGTGCCAGCAGCTTAGGGTGGGCTAGCGGGGTATATTTC
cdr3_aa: CASSLGWASGVYF

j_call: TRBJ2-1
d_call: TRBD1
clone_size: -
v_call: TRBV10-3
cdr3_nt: TGTGCCATCAGTGAGTCAAGACAGGGCGATGAGCAGTTCTTC
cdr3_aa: CAISESRQGDEQFF

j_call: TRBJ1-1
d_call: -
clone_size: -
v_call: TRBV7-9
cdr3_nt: TGTGCCAGCAGCTCATACACAGACACTGAAGCTTTCTTT
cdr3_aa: CASSSYTDTEAFF

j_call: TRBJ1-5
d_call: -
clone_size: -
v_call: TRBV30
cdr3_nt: TGTGCCTGGAGTCTTAGAGGACAGACCTGGATGGGCAATCAGCCCCAGCATTTT
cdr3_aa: CAWSLRGQTWMGNQPQHF

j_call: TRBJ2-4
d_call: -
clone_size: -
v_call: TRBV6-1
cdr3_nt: TGTGCCAGCAGTGAAGGAAAGGACAGAGAAAACATTCAGTACTTC
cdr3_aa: CASSEGKDRENIQYF

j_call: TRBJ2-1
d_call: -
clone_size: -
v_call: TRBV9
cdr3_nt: TGTGCCAGCAGCGCCGGACAGACCTCCTACAATGAGCAGTTCTTC
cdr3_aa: CASSAGQTSYNEQFF

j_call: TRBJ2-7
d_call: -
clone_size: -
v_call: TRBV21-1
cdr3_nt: TGTGCCAGCAGCAAAGTTGCGGGACAGGGGGCCGTCGAGCAGTACTTC
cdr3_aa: CASSKVAGQGAVEQYF

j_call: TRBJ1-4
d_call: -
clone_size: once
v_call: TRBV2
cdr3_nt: TGTGCCAGTACTAGGACAGAAAATGAAAAACTGTTTTTT
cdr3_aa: CASTRTENEKLFF

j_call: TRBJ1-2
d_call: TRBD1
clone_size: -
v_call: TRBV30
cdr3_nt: TGTGCCTCACTGGAGGCGACAGGGGACTATGGCTACACCTTC
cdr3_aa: CASLEATGDYGYTF

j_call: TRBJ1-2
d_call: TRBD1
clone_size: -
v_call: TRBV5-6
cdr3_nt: TGTGCCAGCAGCGTGAGGGCAGGGGGAGACACTTATGGCTACACCTTC
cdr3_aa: CASSVRAGGDTYGYTF

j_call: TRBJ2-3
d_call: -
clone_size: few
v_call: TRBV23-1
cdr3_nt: TGCGCCAGCAGTCAATTGGGGAGAGCCGCCTTTTCTAGCACAGATACGCAGTATTTT
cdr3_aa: CASSQLGRAAFSSTDTQYF

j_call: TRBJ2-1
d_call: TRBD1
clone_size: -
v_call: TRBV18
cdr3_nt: TGTGCCAGCTCACCACTAGGGACAGGGATTTACAATGAGCAGTTCTTC
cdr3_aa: CASSPLGTGIYNEQFF

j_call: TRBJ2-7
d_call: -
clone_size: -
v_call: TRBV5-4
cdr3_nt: TGTGCCAGCAGCTTGGAGCTGCTCTACGAGCAGTACTTC
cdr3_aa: CASSLELLYEQYF

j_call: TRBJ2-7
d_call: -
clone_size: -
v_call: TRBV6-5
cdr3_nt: TGTGCCAGCAACCTGGACACTTTCTCCTACGAGCAGTACTTC
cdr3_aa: CASNLDTFSYEQYF

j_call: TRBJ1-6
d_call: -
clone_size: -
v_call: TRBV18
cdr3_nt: TGTGCCAGCTCACCTCTGCCAGGCGAAAATTCACCCCTCCACTTT
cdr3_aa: CASSPLPGENSPLHF

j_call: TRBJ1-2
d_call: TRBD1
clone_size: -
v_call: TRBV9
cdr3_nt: TGTGCCAGCAGCGTAGGACAGGGAGCGGGCTACACCTTC
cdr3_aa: CASSVGQGAGYTF

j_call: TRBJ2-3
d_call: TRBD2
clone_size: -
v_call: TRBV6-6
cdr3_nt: TGTGCCAGCAGTTACCCCGGGGGGTCCACAGATACGCAGTATTTT
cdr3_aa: CASSYPGGSTDTQYF

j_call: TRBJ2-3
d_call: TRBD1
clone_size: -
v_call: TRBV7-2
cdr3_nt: TGTGCCAGCAGCCCCTTCCCACAGGGGCGCCCAGATACGCAGTATTTT
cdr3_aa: CASSPFPQGRPDTQYF

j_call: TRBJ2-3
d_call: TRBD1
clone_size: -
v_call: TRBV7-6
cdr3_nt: TGTGCCAGCAGCCCGACACCGGACAGGGGCGGCACAGATACGCAGTATTTT
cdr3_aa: CASSPTPDRGGTDTQYF

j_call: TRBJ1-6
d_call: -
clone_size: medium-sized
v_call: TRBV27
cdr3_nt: TGTGCCAGCAGTCCTGATAGGGGTGTAAATTCACCCCTCCACTTT
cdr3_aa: CASSPDRGVNSPLHF

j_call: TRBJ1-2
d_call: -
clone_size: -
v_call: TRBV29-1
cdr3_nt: TGCAGCGTTGAGGAACTAGACACCCCACGCTACACCTTC
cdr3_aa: CSVEELDTPRYTF

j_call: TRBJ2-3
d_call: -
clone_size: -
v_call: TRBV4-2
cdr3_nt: TGTGCCAGCGCCTGGGCCCGGGATACGCAGTATTTT
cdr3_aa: CASAWARDTQYF

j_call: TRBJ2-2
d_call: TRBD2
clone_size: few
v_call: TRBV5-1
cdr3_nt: TGCGCCAGCAGATCTAGCGGCAACACCGGGGAGCTGTTTTTT
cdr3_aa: CASRSSGNTGELFF

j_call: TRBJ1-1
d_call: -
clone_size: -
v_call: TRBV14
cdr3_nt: TGTGCCAGCAGCCAACAGGCCTACACTGAAGCTTTCTTT
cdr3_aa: CASSQQAYTEAFF

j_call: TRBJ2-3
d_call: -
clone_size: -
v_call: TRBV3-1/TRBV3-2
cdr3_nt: TGTGCCAGCAGCCAAGGGGCTAGCGAAGCAGATACGCAGTATTTT
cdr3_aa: CASSQGASEADTQYF

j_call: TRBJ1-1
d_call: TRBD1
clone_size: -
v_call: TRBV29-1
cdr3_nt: TGCAGCGCAATATCACAGACAGGGGTGAACACTGAAGCTTTCTTT
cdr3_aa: CSAISQTGVNTEAFF

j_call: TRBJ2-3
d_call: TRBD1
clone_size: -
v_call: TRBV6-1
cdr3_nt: TGTGCCAGCAGTGAATCTTCGGGACAGGGTGCAGGAGATACGCAGTATTTT
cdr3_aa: CASSESSGQGAGDTQYF